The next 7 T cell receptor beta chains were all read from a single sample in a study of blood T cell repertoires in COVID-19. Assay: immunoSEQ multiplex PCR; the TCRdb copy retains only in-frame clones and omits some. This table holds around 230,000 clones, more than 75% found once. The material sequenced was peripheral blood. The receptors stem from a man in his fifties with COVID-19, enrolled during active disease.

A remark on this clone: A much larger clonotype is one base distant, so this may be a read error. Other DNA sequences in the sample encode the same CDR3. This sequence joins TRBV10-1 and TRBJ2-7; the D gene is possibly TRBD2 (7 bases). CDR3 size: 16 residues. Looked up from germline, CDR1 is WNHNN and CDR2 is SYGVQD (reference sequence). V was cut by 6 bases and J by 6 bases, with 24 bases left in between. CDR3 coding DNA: TGCGCCAGCAGGGAAGCGGGACAAACTCCCTCCGGCGAGCAGTACTTC. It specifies CASREAGQTPSGEQYF.

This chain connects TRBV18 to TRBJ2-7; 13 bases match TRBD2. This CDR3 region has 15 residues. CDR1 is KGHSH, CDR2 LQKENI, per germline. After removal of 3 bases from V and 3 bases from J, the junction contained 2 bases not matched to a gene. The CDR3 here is CASSPRTSGGYEQYF. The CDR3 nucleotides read TGTGCCAGCTCACCGAGGACTAGCGGGGGCTACGAGCAGTACTTC.

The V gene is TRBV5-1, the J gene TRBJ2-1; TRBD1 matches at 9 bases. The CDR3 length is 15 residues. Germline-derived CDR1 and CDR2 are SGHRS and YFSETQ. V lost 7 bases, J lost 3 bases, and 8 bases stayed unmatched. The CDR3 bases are TGCGCCAGCCAAGGGCGACAGGGGGACTACAATGAGCAGTTCTTC. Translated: CASQGRQGDYNEQFF.

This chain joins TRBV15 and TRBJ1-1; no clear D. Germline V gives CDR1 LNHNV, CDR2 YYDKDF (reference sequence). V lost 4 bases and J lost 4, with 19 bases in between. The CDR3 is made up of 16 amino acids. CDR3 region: CATSIKRGRHATEAFF. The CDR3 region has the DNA TGTGCCACCAGCATTAAACGGGGAAGGCATGCCACTGAAGCTTTCTTT. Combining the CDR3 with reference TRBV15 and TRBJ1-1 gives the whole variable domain DAMVIQNPRYQVTQFGKPVTLSCSQTLNHNVMYWYQQKSSQAPKLLFHYYDKDFNNEADTPDNFQSRRPNTSFCFLDIRSPGLGDTAMYLCATSIKRGRHATEAFFGQGTRLTVV.

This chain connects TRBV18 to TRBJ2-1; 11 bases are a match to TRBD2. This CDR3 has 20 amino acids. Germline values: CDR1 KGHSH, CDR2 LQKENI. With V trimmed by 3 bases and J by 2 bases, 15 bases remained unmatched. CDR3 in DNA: TGTGCCAGCTCACCCCCGCCCAGCCTTAGCGGGAGGGACCCCTACAATGAGCAGTTCTTC. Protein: CASSPPPSLSGRDPYNEQFF.

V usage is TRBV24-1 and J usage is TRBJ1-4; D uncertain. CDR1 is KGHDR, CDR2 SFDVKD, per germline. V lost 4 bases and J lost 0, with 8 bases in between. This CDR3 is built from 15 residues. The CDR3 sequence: CATSEGGTTNEKLFF. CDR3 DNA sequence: TGTGCCACCAGTGAGGGCGGGACAACTAATGAAAAACTGTTTTTT.

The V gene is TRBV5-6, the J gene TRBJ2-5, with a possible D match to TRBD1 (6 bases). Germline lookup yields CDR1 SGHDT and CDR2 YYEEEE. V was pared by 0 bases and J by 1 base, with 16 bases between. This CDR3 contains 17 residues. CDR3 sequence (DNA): TGTGCCAGCAGCTTGGTGGTGGGGGCACACCGCCAAGAGACCCAGTACTTC. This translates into CASSLVVGAHRQETQYF.